These 13 T cell receptor beta chains were sequenced from one sample in a study of T cell repertoires in cytomegalovirus infection. TCRdb re-called the reads through MiXCR, storing one row per CDR3 protein. Here the sample spans roughly 640,000 distinct CDR3 sequences, 24% being singletons. The sequenced material came from CD8+ T cells from PBMCs. The receptor set was obtained from a human donor in good health (CMV status not recorded). Some clones in this sample may be carry-over from other donors' samples.

V gene TRBV29-1 combines with J gene TRBJ1-1; 7 bases are shared with TRBD1. The V gene's germline CDR1 is SQVTM and CDR2 ANQGSEA. V lost 5 bases to trimming and J lost 5 bases; unmatched junction nucleotides: 14. CDR3 length: 15 amino acids. DNA of the CDR3: TGCAGCGTTTCTATCACAGGGGCGCCGGATACTGAAGCTTTCTTT. Protein sequence: CSVSITGAPDTEAFF.

Concerning this clonotype: One junction end disagrees with the germline gene, perhaps due to a read error. The V gene is TRBV14, the J gene TRBJ2-1; weak D call: TRBD1 (5 bases). The CDR3 length is 17 residues. Germline-derived CDR1 and CDR2 are SGHDN and FVKESK. CDR3 loop: CASNQDIGAITYNEQFF. The CDR3 DNA is TGTGCCAGCAACCAAGATATTGGGGCTATTACGTACAATGAGCAGTTCTTC.

V is TRBV5-1 and J is TRBJ2-1; D is possibly TRBD1 (6 bases). From germline, CDR1 is SGHRS and CDR2 YFSETQ. V was shortened by 3 bases and J by 4 bases, with 14 bases between the two germline ends. The CDR3 length is 15 residues. CDR3: CASSSLQGTYNEQFF. The CDR3 nucleotides are TGCGCCAGCAGCTCGCTTCAGGGGACATACAATGAGCAGTTCTTC.

This clonotype was picked up a small number of times. The rearrangement links TRBV11-2 to TRBJ2-1; 10 bases map to TRBD1. The CDR3 loop spans 15 amino acids. Germline V gives CDR1 SGHAT, CDR2 FQNNGV. V lost 5 bases and J lost 7; bases outside the gene matches: 8. Written as DNA, the CDR3 is TGTGCCAGCAGCACCCGGGACAGGGGTGTGAATGAGCAGTTCTTC. It codes for CASSTRDRGVNEQFF.

This clonotype appeared a few times. The V gene is TRBV29-1, the J gene TRBJ2-1; TRBD1 or TRBD2 may be the D gene (5 bases each). V lost 6 bases, J lost 8 bases, and 17 bases lay in between. Germline CDR1 is SQVTM and CDR2 is ANQGSEA. The CDR3 has 13 amino acids. CDR3 coding DNA: TGCAGCGTCTCTTCGGGACCGTTCGATGAGCAGTTCTTC. Translating it yields CSVSSGPFDEQFF.

In its sample, this clonotype was seen a few times. The chain recombines TRBV6-5 with TRBJ1-4; unclear D gene. V was cut by 0 bases and J by 4 bases, with 18 bases left in between. CDR1 MNHEY and CDR2 SVGAGI come from the germline V gene. The CDR3 contains 18 residues. The CDR3: CASSYSLGEFGLNEKLFF. As DNA, the CDR3 is TGTGCCAGCAGTTACTCCCTCGGAGAATTCGGCCTTAATGAAAAACTGTTTTTT.

This clonotype was observed a few times. This may be a read error, as it is one base from a much larger clone. This chain joins TRBV7-8 and TRBJ1-2; a possible D gene is TRBD1 (6 bases). The germline CDR1 and CDR2 sequences are SGHVS and FQNEAQ. The CDR3 is made up of 14 amino acids. CDR3 bases: TGTACCAGCAGCCCTACCCAGGGGATCTATGGCTACACCTTC. This translates into CTSSPTQGIYGYTF.

About this clonotype itself: Possible read error: a much larger clone is one base away. This chain uses TRBV7-4 with TRBJ1-1; D is perhaps TRBD1 (5 bases). The CDR3 totals 13 residues. CDR1 is SGHVT, CDR2 SQSDAQ, per germline. The CDR3 here is CVSRRGQNTEAFF. In DNA form, the CDR3 reads TGTGTCAGCAGGAGAGGACAGAACACTGAAGCTTTCTTT. The variable domain in full, completed from reference TRBV7-4 and TRBJ1-1, reads GAGVSQSPRYKVAKRGRDVALRCDSISGHVTLYWYRQTLGQGSEVLTYSQSDAQRDKSGRPSGRFSAERPERSVSTLKIQRTEQGDSAVYLCVSRRGQNTEAFFGQGTRLTVV.

On this clonotype: This could be a read error, since a much larger clone is one nucleotide away. This chain joins TRBV5-5 and TRBJ1-1, with D unresolved. The CDR3 runs to 13 residues. Germline V gives CDR1 SGHKS, CDR2 YYEKEE (reference sequence). CDR3 region: CANSLGVSTEAFF. CDR3 in DNA: TGTGCCAACAGCTTGGGAGTTTCCACTGAAGCTTTCTTT.

The chain joins TRBV6-5 to TRBJ2-1; D not certain. Germline V gene data show CDR1 as MNHEY and CDR2 as SVGAGI. V was clipped by 2 bases and J by 10 bases, with 12 bases between them. This CDR3 comprises 13 residues. The CDR3 is CASSYGLLQEQFF. CDR3 sequence (DNA): TGTGCCAGCAGTTACGGGCTGTTACAGGAGCAGTTCTTC.

This clonotype has only a few counts. The CDR3 DNA follows: TGCAGCGCTGCAGGGGAATGGGGTGGCTACACCTTC. This sequence encodes CSAAGEWGGYTF. The J gene is TRBJ1-2, the V gene TRBV29-1, with D possibly being TRBD1 (6 bases). The CDR3 runs to 12 residues. The ends were cut back, 7 bases at V and 7 bases at J, with 16 bases in the middle. From germline, CDR1 is SQVTM and CDR2 ANQGSEA.

At least ten counts were recorded for this clonotype. The V call is TRBV7-2, the J call TRBJ2-7; 10 bases fit TRBD1. Losses at the gene ends were 3 bases for V and 1 base for J; bases not matched to a gene: 3. The CDR3 consists of 15 residues. Germline V gene sequence: CDR1 SGHTA, CDR2 FQGNSA. The CDR3 sequence: CASSFSDRGSYEQYV. The CDR3 DNA follows: TGTGCCAGCAGCTTTTCGGACAGGGGGTCCTACGAGCAGTACGTC.

The table lists this clonotype with a few counts. J is TRBJ1-2 and V is TRBV25-1, with D perhaps TRBD1 (5 bases). This CDR3 is 12 amino acids long. V was cut by 6 bases and J by 14 bases, with 19 bases left in between. CDR1 and CDR2 from the germline V gene are MGHDK and SYGVNS. The chain's CDR3 is CASSQTLGVRTF. In nucleotides, the CDR3 is TGTGCCAGCAGCCAGACCCTAGGGGTGCGGACCTTC.